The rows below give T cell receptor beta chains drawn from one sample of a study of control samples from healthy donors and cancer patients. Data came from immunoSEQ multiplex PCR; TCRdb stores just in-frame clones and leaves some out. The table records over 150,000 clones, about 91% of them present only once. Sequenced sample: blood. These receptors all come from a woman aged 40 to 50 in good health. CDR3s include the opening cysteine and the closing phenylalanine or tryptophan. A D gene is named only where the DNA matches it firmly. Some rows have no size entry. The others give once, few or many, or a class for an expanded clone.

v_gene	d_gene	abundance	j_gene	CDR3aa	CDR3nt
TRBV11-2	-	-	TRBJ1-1	CASSKAGNTEAFF	TGTGCCAGCAGTAAGGCGGGGAACACTGAAGCTTTCTTT
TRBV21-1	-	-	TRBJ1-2	CASSKRRGHGYTF	TGTGCCAGCAGCAAACGTCGGGGGCACGGCTACACCTTC
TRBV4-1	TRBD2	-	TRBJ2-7	CASSQVLAGGWHEQYF	TGCGCCAGCAGCCAGGTCCTAGCGGGGGGTTGGCACGAGCAGTACTTC
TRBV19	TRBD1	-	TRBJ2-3	CASSRGTGGMNTQYF	TGTGCCAGTAGTAGGGGGACAGGGGGCATGAATACGCAGTATTTT
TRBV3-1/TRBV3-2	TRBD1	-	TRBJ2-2	CASSQRDRDTGELFF	TGTGCCAGCAGCCAACGGGACAGAGACACCGGGGAGCTGTTTTTT
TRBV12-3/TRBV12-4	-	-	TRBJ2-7	CASSFGGYEQYF	TGTGCCAGCAGTTTTGGAGGCTACGAGCAGTACTTC
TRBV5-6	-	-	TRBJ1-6	CASSRTGLPLHF	TGTGCCAGCAGCCGGACGGGCTTACCCCTCCACTTT
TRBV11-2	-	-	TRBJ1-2	CASSLGGRESGYTF	TGTGCCAGCAGCTTAGGTGGCAGGGAGTCTGGCTACACCTTC
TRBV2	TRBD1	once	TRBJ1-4	CASKRQQGVATNEKLFF	TGTGCCAGCAAAAGGCAACAGGGGGTAGCGACTAATGAAAAACTGTTTTTT
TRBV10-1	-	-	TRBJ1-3	CASRADSGNTIYF	TGCGCCAGCAGGGCTGACTCTGGAAACACCATATATTTT
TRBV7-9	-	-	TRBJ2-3	CASSPNQGPSTDTQYF	TGTGCCAGCAGCCCGAACCAGGGACCTAGCACAGATACGCAGTATTTT
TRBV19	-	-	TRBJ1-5	CASGRGGGYQPQHF	TGTGCCAGTGGGAGGGGGGGTGGTTATCAGCCCCAGCATTTT
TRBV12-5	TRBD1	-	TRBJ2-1	CASGFGQGVYNEQFF	TGTGCTAGTGGTTTTGGACAGGGGGTCTACAATGAGCAGTTCTTC
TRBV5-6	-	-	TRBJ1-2	CASSLPGNYGYTF	TGTGCCAGCAGCTTGCCGGGAAACTATGGCTACACCTTC
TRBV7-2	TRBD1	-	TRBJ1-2	CASSLNRGNYGYTF	TGTGCCAGCAGCCTAAACAGGGGGAACTATGGCTACACCTTC
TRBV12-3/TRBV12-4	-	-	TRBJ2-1	CASSFIPNEQFF	TGTGCCAGCAGTTTCATCCCGAATGAGCAGTTCTTC
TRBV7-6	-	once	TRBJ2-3	CASSLLAINTDTQYF	TGTGCCAGCAGCTTACTTGCGATTAACACAGATACGCAGTATTTT
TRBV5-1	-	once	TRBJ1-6	CASSSSGTKNNSPLHF	TGCGCCAGCAGCTCCTCCGGGACAAAAAATAATTCACCCCTCCACTTT
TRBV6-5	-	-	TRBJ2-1	CASSHRDWDNEQFF	TGTGCCAGCAGCCACAGGGATTGGGACAATGAGCAGTTCTTC
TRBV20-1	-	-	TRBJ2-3	CSARDSAGGYF	TGCAGTGCTAGAGATTCGGCCGGTGGGTATTTT
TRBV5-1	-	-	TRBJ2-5	CASGEPGRQPETQYF	TGCGCCAGCGGAGAGCCGGGACGCCAGCCAGAGACCCAGTACTTC
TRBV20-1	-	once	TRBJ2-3	CSAPWDTQYF	TGCAGTGCTCCATGGGATACGCAGTATTTT
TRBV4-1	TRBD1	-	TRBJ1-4	CASSSSTGPMEKLFF	TGCGCCAGCAGCTCTTCGACAGGGCCGATGGAAAAACTGTTTTTT
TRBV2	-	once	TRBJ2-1	CASMAGRNNEQFF	TGTGCCAGCATGGCAGGACGGAACAATGAGCAGTTCTTC
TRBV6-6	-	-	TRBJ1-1	CASSYSLGGTEAFF	TGTGCCAGCAGTTACTCGCTAGGGGGCACTGAAGCTTTCTTT
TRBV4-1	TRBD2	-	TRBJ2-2	CASSGLAGGTGELFF	TGCGCCAGCAGCGGACTAGCTGGGGGCACCGGGGAGCTGTTTTTT
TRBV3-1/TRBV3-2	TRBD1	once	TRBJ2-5	CASSRGTATQYF	TGTGCCAGCAGCCGGGGGACAGCGACCCAGTACTTC
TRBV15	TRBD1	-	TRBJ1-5	CATRRQGFNQPQHF	TGTGCCACCAGGAGACAGGGCTTCAATCAGCCCCAGCATTTT
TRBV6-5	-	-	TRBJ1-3	CASAQPHSGNTIYF	TGTGCCAGCGCACAGCCTCACTCTGGAAACACCATATATTTT